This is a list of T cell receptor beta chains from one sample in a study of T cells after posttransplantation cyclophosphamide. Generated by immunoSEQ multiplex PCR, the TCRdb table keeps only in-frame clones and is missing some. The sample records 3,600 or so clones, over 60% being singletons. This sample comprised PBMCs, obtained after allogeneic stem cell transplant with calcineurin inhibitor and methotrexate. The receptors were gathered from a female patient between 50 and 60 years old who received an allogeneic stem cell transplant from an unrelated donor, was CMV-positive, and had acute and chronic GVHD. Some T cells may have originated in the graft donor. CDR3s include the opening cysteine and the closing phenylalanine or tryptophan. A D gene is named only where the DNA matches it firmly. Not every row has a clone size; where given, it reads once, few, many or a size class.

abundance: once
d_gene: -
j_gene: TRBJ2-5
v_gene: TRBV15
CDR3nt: TGTGCCACCAGCAGAGTGCAGGGTCCGGGCGAGACCCAGTACTTC
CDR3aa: CATSRVQGPGETQYF

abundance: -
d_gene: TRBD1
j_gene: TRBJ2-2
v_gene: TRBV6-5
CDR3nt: TGTGCCAGCAGACCCGGGACAGCGAACACCGGGGAGCTGTTTTTT
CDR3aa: CASRPGTANTGELFF

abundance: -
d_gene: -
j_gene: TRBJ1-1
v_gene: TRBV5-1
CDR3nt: TGCGCCAGCAGCCCTAGGGGGAGGGAGAACACTGAAGCTTTCTTT
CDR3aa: CASSPRGRENTEAFF

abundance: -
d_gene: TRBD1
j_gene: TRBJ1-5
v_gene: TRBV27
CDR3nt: TGTGCCAGCCAGGGGGGAAATCAGCCCCAGCATTTT
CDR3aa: CASQGGNQPQHF

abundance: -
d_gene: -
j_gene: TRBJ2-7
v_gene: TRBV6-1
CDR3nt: TGTGCCAGCAGTGAAAGGACAGTGAGGTACGAGCAGTACTTC
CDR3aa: CASSERTVRYEQYF

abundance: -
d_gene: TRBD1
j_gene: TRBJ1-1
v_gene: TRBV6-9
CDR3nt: TGTGCCAGCAGGTTACAGGGGTCCACTGAAGCTTTCTTT
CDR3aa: CASRLQGSTEAFF

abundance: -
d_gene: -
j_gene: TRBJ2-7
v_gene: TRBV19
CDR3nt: TGTGCCAGTAGTATCGGGCTAGCGTGGATACTACCCTACGAGCAGTACTTC
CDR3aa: CASSIGLAWILPYEQYF

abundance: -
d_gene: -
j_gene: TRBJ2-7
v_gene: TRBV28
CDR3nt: TGTGCCAGCAGTAGACAGGCTACCTACGAGCAGTACTTC
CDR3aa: CASSRQATYEQYF

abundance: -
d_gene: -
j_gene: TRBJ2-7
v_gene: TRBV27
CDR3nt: TGTGCCAGCAGTTTATCGGGTCAGGGCGCCTACGAGCAGTACTTC
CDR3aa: CASSLSGQGAYEQYF

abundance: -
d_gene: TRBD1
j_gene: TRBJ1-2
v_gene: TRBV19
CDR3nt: TGTGCCGCGACGACAGGGGGCAAAGCTAACTATGGCTACACCTTC
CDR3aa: CAATTGGKANYGYTF

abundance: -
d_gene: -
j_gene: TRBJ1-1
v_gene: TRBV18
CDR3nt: TGTGCCAGCTCACCTCTCCCCGCGGGGAACGCTGAAGCTTTCTTT
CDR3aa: CASSPLPAGNAEAFF

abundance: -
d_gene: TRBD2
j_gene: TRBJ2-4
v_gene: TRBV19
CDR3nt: TGTGCCAGTAGTATAGGGTCCCTAGCGGGAGTACAAAACTTC
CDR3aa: CASSIGSLAGVQNF

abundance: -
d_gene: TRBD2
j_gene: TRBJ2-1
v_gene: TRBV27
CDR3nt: TGTGCCAGCAGTTTGATAGCGGGAGGACTCTACAATGAGCAGTTCTTC
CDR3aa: CASSLIAGGLYNEQFF

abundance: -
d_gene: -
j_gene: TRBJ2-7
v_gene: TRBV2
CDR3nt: TGTGCCAGCAGCCCTAGCGACGAGCAGTACTTC
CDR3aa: CASSPSDEQYF

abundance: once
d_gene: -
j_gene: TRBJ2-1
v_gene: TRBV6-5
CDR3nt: TGTGCCAGCAGTTCGGGACTGGACAATGAGCAGTTCTTC
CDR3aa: CASSSGLDNEQFF

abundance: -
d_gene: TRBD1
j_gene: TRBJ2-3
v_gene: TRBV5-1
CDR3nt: TGCGCCAGCAGCCCTGGGACAGCGGATACGCAGTATTTT
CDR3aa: CASSPGTADTQYF

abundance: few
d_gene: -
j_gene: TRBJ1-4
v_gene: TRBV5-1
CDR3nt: TGCGCCAGCAGTCACAGTAATGAAAAACTGTTTTTT
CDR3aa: CASSHSNEKLFF

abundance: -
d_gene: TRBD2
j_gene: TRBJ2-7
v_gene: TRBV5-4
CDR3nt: TGTGCCAGCAGCCTAGCGGACCGACCGTACGAGCAGTACTTC
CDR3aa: CASSLADRPYEQYF

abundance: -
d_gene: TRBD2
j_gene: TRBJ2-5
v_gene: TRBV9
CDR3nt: TGTGCCAGCAGCGTAGGTGTTTTAGGGAGGGTAGAGACCCAGTACTTC
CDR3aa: CASSVGVLGRVETQYF

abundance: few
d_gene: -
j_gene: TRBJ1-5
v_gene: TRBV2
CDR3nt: TGTGCCAGCAGTCCGTATAGCAATCAGCCCCAGCATTTT
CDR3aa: CASSPYSNQPQHF

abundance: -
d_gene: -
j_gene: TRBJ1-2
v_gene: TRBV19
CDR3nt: TGTGCCAGTAGTTTCGCCCTGGACAGCCTTTATGGCTACACCTTC
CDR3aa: CASSFALDSLYGYTF

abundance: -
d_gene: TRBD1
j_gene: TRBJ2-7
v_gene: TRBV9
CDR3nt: TGTGCCAGCAGCCCCCAGGGGGCCTACAAGCAGTACTTC
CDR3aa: CASSPQGAYKQYF

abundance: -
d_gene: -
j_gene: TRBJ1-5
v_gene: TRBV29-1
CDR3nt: TGCAGCGCACAAGACTATAGCAATCAGCCCCAGCATTTT
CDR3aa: CSAQDYSNQPQHF

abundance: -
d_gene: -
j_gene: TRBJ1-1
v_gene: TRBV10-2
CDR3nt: TGCGCCAGCAATCTACAGGGGAACACTGAAGCTTTCTTT
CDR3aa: CASNLQGNTEAFF

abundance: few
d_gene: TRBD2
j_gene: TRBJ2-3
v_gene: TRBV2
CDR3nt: TGTGCCAGCTATGAGGGAGGGGTCCCAGATACGCAGTATTTT
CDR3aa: CASYEGGVPDTQYF

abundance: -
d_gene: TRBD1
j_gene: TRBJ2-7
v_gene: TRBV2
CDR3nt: TGTGCCAGCACTCCGGGACAGACCTACGAGCAGTACTTC
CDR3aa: CASTPGQTYEQYF

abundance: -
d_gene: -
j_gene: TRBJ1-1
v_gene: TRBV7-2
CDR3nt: TGTGCCAGCAGCTTAGACTTTAGCAGGAACACTGAAGCTTTCTTT
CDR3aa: CASSLDFSRNTEAFF

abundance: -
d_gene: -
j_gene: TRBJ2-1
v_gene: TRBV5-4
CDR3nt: TGTGCCACCAAGCGATCGTCTAGCTCCTACAATGAGCAGTTCTTC
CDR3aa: CATKRSSSSYNEQFF

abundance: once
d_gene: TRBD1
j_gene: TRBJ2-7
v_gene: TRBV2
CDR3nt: TGTGCCACCTGGGACAGGGTTAATGAGCAGTACTTC
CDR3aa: CATWDRVNEQYF

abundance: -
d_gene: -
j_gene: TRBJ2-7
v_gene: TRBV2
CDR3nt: TGTGCCAGCAGGAACGGTCCCTACGAGCAGTACTTC
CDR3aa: CASRNGPYEQYF

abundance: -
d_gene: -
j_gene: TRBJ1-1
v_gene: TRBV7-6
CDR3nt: TGTGCCAGCAGCTTACGCGGGGAGAACACTGAAGCTTTCTTT
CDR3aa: CASSLRGENTEAFF

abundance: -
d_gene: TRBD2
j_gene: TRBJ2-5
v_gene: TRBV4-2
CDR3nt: TGTGCCAGCAGCAACGCCTGGGCTAGCGGCTCGGAGACCCAGTACTTC
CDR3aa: CASSNAWASGSETQYF

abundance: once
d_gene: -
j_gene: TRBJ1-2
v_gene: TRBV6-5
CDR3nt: TGTGCCAGCAAGGAGGGTTGGGATGGCTACACCTTC
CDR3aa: CASKEGWDGYTF

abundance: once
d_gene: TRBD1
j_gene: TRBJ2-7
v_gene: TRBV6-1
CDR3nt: TGTGCCAGCATCTTATCCGGGACAGGGTCCCCCGAGCAGTACTTC
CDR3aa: CASILSGTGSPEQYF

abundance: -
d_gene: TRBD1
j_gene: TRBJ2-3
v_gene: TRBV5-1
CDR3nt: TGCGCCAGCAGGCCAGGGGGCCGTGTCACAGATACGCAGTATTTT
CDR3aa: CASRPGGRVTDTQYF

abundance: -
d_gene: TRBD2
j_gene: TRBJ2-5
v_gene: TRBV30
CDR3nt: TGTGCCTGGTTGGACCGGGGGGACCAAGAGACCCAGTACTTC
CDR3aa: CAWLDRGDQETQYF

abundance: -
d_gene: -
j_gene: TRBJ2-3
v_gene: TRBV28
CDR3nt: TGTGCCAGCAGTTCTCCCCCTTCTATCGCAGATACGCAGTATTTT
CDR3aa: CASSSPPSIADTQYF

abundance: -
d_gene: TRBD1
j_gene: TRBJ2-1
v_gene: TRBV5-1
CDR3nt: TGCGCCAGCAGCTTGGGACAGGGGGAATGGAATGAGCAGTTCTTC
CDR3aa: CASSLGQGEWNEQFF

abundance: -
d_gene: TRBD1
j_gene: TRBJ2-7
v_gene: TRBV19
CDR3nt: TGTGCCAGTAGTATGTCAGGGGGCGTTTACGAGCAGTACTTC
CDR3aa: CASSMSGGVYEQYF

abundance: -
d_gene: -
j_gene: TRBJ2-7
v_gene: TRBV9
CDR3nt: TGTGCCAGCAGCCCCCGGGGGACAGCTGGCCCCTACGAGCAGTACTTC
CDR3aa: CASSPRGTAGPYEQYF

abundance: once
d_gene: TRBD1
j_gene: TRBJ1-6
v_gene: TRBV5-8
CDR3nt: TGTGCCAGCAGCTTGTGGACAGGGGGTAGCGGGGGGCATTCACCCCTCCACTTT
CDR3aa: CASSLWTGGSGGHSPLHF